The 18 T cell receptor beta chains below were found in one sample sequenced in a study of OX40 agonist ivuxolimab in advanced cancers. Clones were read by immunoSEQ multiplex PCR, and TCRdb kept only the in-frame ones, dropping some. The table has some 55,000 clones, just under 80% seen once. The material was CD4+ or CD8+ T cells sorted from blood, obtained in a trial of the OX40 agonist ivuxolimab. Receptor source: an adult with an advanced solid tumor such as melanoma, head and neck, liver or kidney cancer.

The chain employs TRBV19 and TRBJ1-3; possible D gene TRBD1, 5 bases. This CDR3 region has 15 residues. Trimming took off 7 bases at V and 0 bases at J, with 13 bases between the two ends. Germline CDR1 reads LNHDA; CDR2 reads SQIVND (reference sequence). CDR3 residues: CASKGQGFSGNTIYF. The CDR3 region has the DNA TGTGCCAGTAAGGGGCAGGGATTCTCTGGAAACACCATATATTTT.

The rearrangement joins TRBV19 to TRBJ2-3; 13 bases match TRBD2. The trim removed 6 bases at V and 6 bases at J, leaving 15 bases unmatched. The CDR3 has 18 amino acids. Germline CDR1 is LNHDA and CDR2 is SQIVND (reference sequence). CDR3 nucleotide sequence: TGTGCCAGTAGCGATCGGACCGGGACTAGCGGGATCCTCGATACGCAGTATTTT. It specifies CASSDRTGTSGILDTQYF.

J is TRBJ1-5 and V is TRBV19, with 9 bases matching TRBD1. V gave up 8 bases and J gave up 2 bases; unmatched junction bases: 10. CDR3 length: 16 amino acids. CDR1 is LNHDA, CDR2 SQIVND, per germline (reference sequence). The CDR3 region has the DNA TGTGCCAGTGGGGACAGGGTTTATTATGGCAATCAGCCCCAGCATTTT. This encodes CASGDRVYYGNQPQHF.

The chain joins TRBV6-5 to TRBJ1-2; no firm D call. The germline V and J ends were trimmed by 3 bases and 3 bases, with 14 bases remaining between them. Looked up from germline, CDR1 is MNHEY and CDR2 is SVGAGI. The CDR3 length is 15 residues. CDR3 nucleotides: TGTGCCAGCAGTTATCGGACTAATCTCGACTATGGCTACACCTTC. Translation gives CASSYRTNLDYGYTF.

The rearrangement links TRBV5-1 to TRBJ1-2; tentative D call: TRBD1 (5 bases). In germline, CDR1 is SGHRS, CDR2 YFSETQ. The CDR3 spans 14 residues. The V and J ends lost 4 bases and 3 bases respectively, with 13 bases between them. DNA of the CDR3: TGCGCCAGCAGCCCCGGGGGGACGGACTATGGCTACACCTTC. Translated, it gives CASSPGGTDYGYTF.

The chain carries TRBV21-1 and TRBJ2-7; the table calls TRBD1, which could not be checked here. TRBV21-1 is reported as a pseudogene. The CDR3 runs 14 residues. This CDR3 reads CASSNGPPWAEQYF. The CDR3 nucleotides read TGTGCCAGCAGCAACGGCCCCCCATGGGCGGAGCAGTACTTC.

Here the CDR3 reads CASSSSGQSQETQYF. The CDR3 DNA reads TGTGCCAGCAGTTCCTCGGGACAATCCCAAGAGACCCAGTACTTC. The gene calls are TRBV28 and TRBJ2-5; D might be TRBD1 (6 bases). Germline CDR1 reads MDHEN; CDR2 reads SYDVKM. CDR3 length: 15 residues. V lost 4 bases, J lost 1 base, and 13 bases lay in between. Full variable domain (missing parts from reference TRBV28 and TRBJ2-5): DVKVTQSSRYLVKRTGEKVFLECVQDMDHENMFWYRQDPGLGLRLIYFSYDVKMKEKGDIPEGYSVSREKKERFSLILESASTNQTSMYLCASSSSGQSQETQYFGPGTRLLVL.

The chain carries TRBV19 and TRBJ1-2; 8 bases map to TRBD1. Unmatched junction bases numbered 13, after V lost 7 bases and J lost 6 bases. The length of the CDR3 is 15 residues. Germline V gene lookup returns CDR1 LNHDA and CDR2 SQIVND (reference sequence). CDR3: CASTWAQGVADGYTF. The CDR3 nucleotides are TGTGCCAGTACCTGGGCACAGGGGGTCGCTGATGGCTACACCTTC.

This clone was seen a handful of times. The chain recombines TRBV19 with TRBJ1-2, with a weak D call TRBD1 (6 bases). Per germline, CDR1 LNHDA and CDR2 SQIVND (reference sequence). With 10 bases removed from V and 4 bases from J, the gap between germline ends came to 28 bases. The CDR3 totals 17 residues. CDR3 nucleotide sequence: TGTGCCACTAGATTGGGACACCTAACCCGCCTCAGCTATGGCTACACCTTC. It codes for CATRLGHLTRLSYGYTF.

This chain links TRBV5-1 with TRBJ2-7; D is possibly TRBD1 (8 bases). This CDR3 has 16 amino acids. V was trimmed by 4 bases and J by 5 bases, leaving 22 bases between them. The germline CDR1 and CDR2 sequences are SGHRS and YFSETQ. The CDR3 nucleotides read TGCGCCAGCAGCCCTGGGGGAGGGGCAGGGGGCAACGAGCAGTACTTC. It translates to CASSPGGGAGGNEQYF.

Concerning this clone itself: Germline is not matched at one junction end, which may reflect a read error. The CDR3 region is CATSRAVPREGYTF. CDR3 bases: TGTGCCACCAGTCGCGCGGTCCCCAGAGAGGGCTACACCTTC. The genes are TRBV10-3 and TRBJ1-2, with D unresolved. The CDR3 consists of 14 residues. In germline, CDR1 is ENHRY, CDR2 SYGVKD.

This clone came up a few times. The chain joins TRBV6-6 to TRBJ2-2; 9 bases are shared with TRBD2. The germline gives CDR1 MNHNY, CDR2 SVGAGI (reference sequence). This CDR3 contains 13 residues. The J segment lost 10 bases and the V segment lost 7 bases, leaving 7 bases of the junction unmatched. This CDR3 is CASTRVAGVELFF. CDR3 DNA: TGTGCCAGCACACGGGTAGCGGGGGTGGAGCTGTTTTTT.

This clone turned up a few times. The CDR3, as DNA: TGTGCCAGCAGCGTTGCAAGGAACACTGAAGCTTTCTTT. This encodes CASSVARNTEAFF. V gene TRBV2 combines with J gene TRBJ1-1; D remains unclear. This CDR3 spans 13 amino acids. The germline CDR1 and CDR2 sequences are SNHLY and FYNNEI. Trimming left V 6 bases short and J 1 base short, with 9 bases between. Supplemented by reference TRBV2 and TRBJ1-1, the full variable domain reads EPEVTQTPSHQVTQMGQEVILRCVPISNHLYFYWYRQILGQKVEFLVSFYNNEISEKSEIFDDQFSVERPDGSNFTLKIRSTKLEDSAMYFCASSVARNTEAFFGQGTRLTVV.

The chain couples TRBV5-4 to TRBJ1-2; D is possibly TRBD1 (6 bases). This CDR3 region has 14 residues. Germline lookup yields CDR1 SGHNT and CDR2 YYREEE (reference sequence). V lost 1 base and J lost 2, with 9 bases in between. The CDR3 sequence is CASSLTGTNYGYTF. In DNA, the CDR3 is TGTGCCAGCAGCTTGACAGGGACAAACTATGGCTACACCTTC.

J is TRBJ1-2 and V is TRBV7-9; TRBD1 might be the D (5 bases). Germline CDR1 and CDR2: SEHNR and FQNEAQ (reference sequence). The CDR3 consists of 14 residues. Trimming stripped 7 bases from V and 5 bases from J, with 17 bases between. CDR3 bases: TGTGCCAGCAACCTTCTTTCGGGGGTTTATGGCTACACCTTC. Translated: CASNLLSGVYGYTF. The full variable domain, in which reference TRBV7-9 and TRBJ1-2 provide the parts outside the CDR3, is DTGVSQNPRHKITKRGQNVTFRCDPISEHNRLYWYRQTLGQGPEFLTYFQNEAQLEKSRLLSDRFSAERPKGSFSTLEIQRTEQGDSAMYLCASNLLSGVYGYTFGSGTRLTVV.

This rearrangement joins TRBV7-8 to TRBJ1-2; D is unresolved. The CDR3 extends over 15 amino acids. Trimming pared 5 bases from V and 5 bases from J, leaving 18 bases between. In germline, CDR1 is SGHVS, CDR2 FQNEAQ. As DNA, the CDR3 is TGTGCCAGCAGCCCCCGATGGTCCCGCGCATATGGCTACACCTTC. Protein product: CASSPRWSRAYGYTF.

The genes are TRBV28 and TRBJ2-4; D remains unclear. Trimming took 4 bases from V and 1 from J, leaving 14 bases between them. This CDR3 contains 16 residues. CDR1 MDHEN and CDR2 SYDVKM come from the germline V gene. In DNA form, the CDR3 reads TGTGCCAGCAGTTCTCATAGGGAAAACGCCAAAAACATTCAGTACTTC. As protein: CASSSHRENAKNIQYF.

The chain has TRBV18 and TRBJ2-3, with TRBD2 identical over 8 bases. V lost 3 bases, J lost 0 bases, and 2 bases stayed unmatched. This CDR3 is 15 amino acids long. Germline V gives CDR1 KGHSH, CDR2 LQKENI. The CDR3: CASSPRGGSTDTQYF. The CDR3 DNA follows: TGTGCCAGCTCACCTCGCGGGGGGAGCACAGATACGCAGTATTTT.